This T cell receptor beta chain originates from a study of cytomegalovirus exposure and HLA in healthy donors. General observations from the study: In vitro data verified three CMV-associated chains as specific for CMV antigens. Later analysis associated a missense DCLRE1C variant with TCR beta V- and J-gene trimming. Across all donors, roughly uniform sequencing depth was an assumption of the presence/absence analyses. The authors reported that TCR beta sequences could predict HLA-A and HLA-B alleles. These predictions were accurate for most subjects in the first cohort.

Regarding this clone: The target antigen is unknown.

CDR3 length equals 15 residues. The germline V gene has CDR1 MDHEN and CDR2 SYDVKM. Trimming at V came to 5 bases and at J to 10 bases, leaving 7 bases not matched to a gene. This PCR relied on a set of 60 Vbeta primers and 13 Jbeta primers. Repertoires were generated with immunoSEQ multiplex PCR, while TCRdb's copy carries only in-frame clones and drops some. The data contain approximately 96,000 clones, about 74% of them singletons. V usage is TRBV28 and J usage is TRBJ2-1, with TRBD2 matching over 14 bases. Material: PBMCs. The receptor comes from a male donor in good health and CMV-seronegative. The CDR3: CASSLRLAGGGEQFF. CDR3 sequence (DNA): TGTGCCAGCAGTCTAAGACTAGCGGGAGGGGGGGAGCAGTTCTTC.